Below, 14 T cell receptor beta chains from the same sample are listed, as sequenced in a study of neoadjuvant anti-PD-1 for oral cavity cancer. Data came from immunoSEQ multiplex PCR; TCRdb stores just in-frame clones and leaves some out. Of 17,000 or so clones listed, 60% to 70% are singletons. The material sequenced was PBMCs, taken before nivolumab (anti-PD-1) treatment. These receptor sequences come from a person aged 35-79 years with oral cavity squamous cell carcinoma.

CDR3 loop: CASSSRLAGGFYEQYF. For the CDR3, the DNA is TGTGCCAGCAGTTCCAGACTAGCGGGAGGATTCTACGAGCAGTACTTC. This sequence joins TRBV27 and TRBJ2-7; 13 nucleotides match TRBD2. This CDR3 is 16 amino acids long. The V gene end was trimmed by 4 bases and the J gene end by 3 bases; junction bases not matched to a gene: 6. CDR1 and CDR2 (germline): MNHEY, SMNVEV (reference sequence).

The J gene is TRBJ1-1, the V gene TRBV7-8; the D is unclear. Germline V CDR1 and CDR2: SGHVS, FQNEAQ. V lost 3 bases, J lost 6 bases, and 11 bases lay in between. The CDR3 consists of 13 residues. The CDR3 nucleotides read TGTGCCAGCAGCTTTCGGCCCGACGCTGAAGCTTTCTTT. This sequence encodes CASSFRPDAEAFF.

The CDR3 sequence is CASSLLRVPYGEQYF. The CDR3 DNA is TGTGCCAGCAGTTTATTGAGGGTACCTTATGGCGAGCAGTACTTC. This chain uses TRBV27 with TRBJ2-7; maybe TRBD2 (5 bases). The germline gives CDR1 MNHEY, CDR2 SMNVEV (reference sequence). The ends were cut back, 1 base at V and 6 bases at J, with 16 bases in the middle. CDR3 length: 15 amino acids.

The chain joins TRBV13 to TRBJ1-2, with TRBD1 matching 7 bases. The CDR3 is 13 residues long. The V gene end was trimmed by 5 bases and the J gene end by 4 bases; junction bases not matched to a gene: 4. Per germline, CDR1 PRHDT and CDR2 FYEKMQ (reference sequence). DNA for the CDR3: TGTGCCAGCAGCATGGGACAGACCTATGGCTACACCTTC. It codes for CASSMGQTYGYTF.

This sequence joins TRBV7-9 and TRBJ2-3, with 7 bases fitting TRBD2. CDR1 is SEHNR, CDR2 FQNEAQ, per germline (reference sequence). This CDR3 spans 15 amino acids. V shed 5 bases, J shed 1 base, and the junction held 6 bases outside the gene matches. The CDR3 here is CASSHGGGGTDTQYF. The DNA of the CDR3 is TGTGCCAGCAGCCACGGGGGAGGGGGCACAGATACGCAGTATTTT.

CDR3 nucleotide sequence: TGCGCCAGCAGAACAGGGACTAAGGACGAGGGAAACAATGAGCAGTTCTTC. Translating gives CASRTGTKDEGNNEQFF. This chain joins TRBV10-1 and TRBJ2-1; a weak D match, TRBD2 (7 bases). Deletions cut 6 bases from V and 5 bases from J, with 23 bases between. The length of the CDR3 is 17 residues. CDR1 is WNHNN and CDR2 is SYGVQD in the germline V gene (reference sequence).

The V and J genes are TRBV6-5 and TRBJ2-1; TRBD1 matches at 10 bases. V lost 6 bases, J lost 6 bases, and 8 bases stayed unmatched. There are 15 residues in the CDR3. Germline V gives CDR1 MNHEY, CDR2 SVGAGI. Here the CDR3 reads CASRRGQGGPNEQFF. The CDR3 DNA reads TGTGCCAGCAGACGCGGACAGGGGGGCCCCAATGAGCAGTTCTTC.

The chain has TRBV4-2 and TRBJ2-7; D gene ambiguous. CDR3 length equals 16 residues. Looked up from germline, CDR1 is LGHNA and CDR2 is YNFKEQ. V gave up 1 base and J gave up 1 base, with 14 bases separating them. In nucleotides, the CDR3 is TGTGCCAGCAGCCAAGGTCGCGCAGACCCTTCCTACGAGCAGTACTTC. As protein: CASSQGRADPSYEQYF.

The genes are TRBV6-5 and TRBJ2-3; 8 bases map to TRBD2. The CDR3 is 13 residues long. Germline-derived CDR1 and CDR2 are MNHEY and SVGAGI. V trimming: 6 bases; J trimming: 7 bases; junction bases outside the gene matches: 6. The CDR3, as DNA: TGTGCCAGCAGGCCGGGGGGGGCATATACGCAGTATTTT. Translation: CASRPGGAYTQYF.

The chain combines TRBV9 with TRBJ2-7, with 7 nucleotides matching TRBD2. Germline CDR1 is SGDLS and CDR2 is YYNGEE. V lost 1 base to trimming and J lost 0 bases; unmatched junction nucleotides: 7. This CDR3 has 16 amino acids. The chain's CDR3 is CASSVREAGPSYEQYF. The DNA for the CDR3 is TGTGCCAGCAGCGTAAGGGAAGCGGGACCCTCCTACGAGCAGTACTTC.

The chain recombines TRBV6-5 with TRBJ1-5; 9 nucleotides agree with TRBD1. In germline, CDR1 is MNHEY, CDR2 SVGAGI. The V gene end was trimmed by 5 bases and the J gene end by 6 bases; junction bases not matched to a gene: 5. This CDR3 is built from 14 residues. This CDR3 is CASSEGQGFQPQHF. Written as DNA, the CDR3 is TGTGCCAGCAGTGAGGGACAGGGTTTTCAGCCCCAGCATTTT.

The chain couples TRBV2 to TRBJ2-1; D is possibly TRBD1 or TRBD2 (5 bases each). V was trimmed by 4 bases and J by 6 bases, leaving 22 bases between them. Per the germline V gene, CDR1 is SNHLY and CDR2 is FYNNEI. The CDR3 totals 17 residues. The CDR3 DNA reads as TGTGCCAGCAGTGCTTACTCGGGACCCTCATCGGGCAATGAGCAGTTCTTC. This sequence encodes CASSAYSGPSSGNEQFF. The full variable domain, with the rest looked up from reference TRBV2 and TRBJ2-1, is EPEVTQTPSHQVTQMGQEVILRCVPISNHLYFYWYRQILGQKVEFLVSFYNNEISEKSEIFDDQFSVERPDGSNFTLKIRSTKLEDSAMYFCASSAYSGPSSGNEQFFGPGTRLTVL.

This clone has just a few counts. This chain joins TRBV10-2 and TRBJ2-1; TRBD1 matches at 10 bases. CDR3 length: 14 residues. Trimming at V came to 6 bases and at J to 3 bases, leaving 2 bases not matched to a gene. The germline V gene has CDR1 WSHSY and CDR2 SAAADI. The DNA of the CDR3 is TGCGCCAGCAGCAGGGACAGGGGCTACAATGAGCAGTTCTTC. Its translation: CASSRDRGYNEQFF.

The chain joins TRBV5-4 to TRBJ2-3; D remains ambiguous. Germline loops: CDR1 SGHNT, CDR2 YYREEE (reference sequence). This CDR3 region has 13 residues. V lost 2 bases to trimming and J lost 2 bases, with 6 bases between them. The CDR3 coding sequence is TGTGCCAGCAGCTTAGACCCCACAGATACGCAGTATTTT. Its translation is CASSLDPTDTQYF.